Below, 10 T cell receptor beta chains from the same sample are listed, as sequenced in a study of T cell responses to AZD1222 COVID-19 vaccine. TCRdb keeps only in-frame clones here, not all; method: immunoSEQ multiplex PCR. The table shows more than 100,000 clones, with roughly 84% occurring only once. This sample comprised peripheral blood, obtained on day 0 of AZD1222 vaccination. These receptors were taken from an adult in good health.

The chain links TRBV7-9 to TRBJ2-2, with no clear D. This CDR3 comprises 14 residues. The germline CDR1 and CDR2 sequences are SEHNR and FQNEAQ (reference sequence). The V end lost 5 bases, the J end lost 4 bases, and 11 bases lay between the germline ends. CDR3 sequence: CASSPTGSTGELFF. In nucleotides, the CDR3 is TGTGCCAGCAGCCCAACCGGTAGCACCGGGGAGCTGTTTTTT.

The chain recombines TRBV5-1 with TRBJ1-3; the D is unclear. The CDR3 is 14 residues long. V was cut by 2 bases and J by 4 bases, with 10 bases left in between. Germline-derived CDR1 and CDR2 are SGHRS and YFSETQ. CDR3 bases: TGCGCCAGCAGCTTCGGGGTCGGGGGAAACACCATATATTTT. Its protein product is CASSFGVGGNTIYF.

This chain links TRBV5-1 with TRBJ1-5, with TRBD1 as a possible D gene (6 bases). CDR3 length: 15 amino acids. The V and J ends lost 3 bases and 1 base respectively, with 11 bases between them. Germline assignment: CDR1 SGHRS and CDR2 YFSETQ. The CDR3 sequence: CASSSGVGSNQPQHF. CDR3 DNA: TGCGCCAGCAGCTCAGGGGTAGGGAGCAATCAGCCCCAGCATTTT.

DNA of the CDR3: TGTGCCAGCAGGTCCCGGGACAGGGGCTCAGATACGCAGTATTTT. It is translated as CASRSRDRGSDTQYF. The chain combines TRBV6-5 with TRBJ2-3, with 10 nucleotides matching TRBD1. Germline V gene data show CDR1 as MNHEY and CDR2 as SVGAGI. This CDR3 comprises 15 residues. Trimming at V came to 6 bases and at J to 4 bases, leaving 7 bases not matched to a gene.

This clone was counted a single time. V gene TRBV5-1 combines with J gene TRBJ1-6; no firm D call. This CDR3 has 16 amino acids. CDR1 and CDR2 from the germline V gene are SGHRS and YFSETQ. The V gene lost 0 bases and the J gene lost 5 bases, with 12 bases spanning the gap. CDR3 nucleotides: TGCGCCAGCAGCTTGGCCACTAGCCTTGATAATTCACCCCTCCACTTT. Its protein is CASSLATSLDNSPLHF. Using reference TRBV5-1 and TRBJ1-6 for the parts outside the CDR3, the full variable domain is KAGVTQTPRYLIKTRGQQVTLSCSPISGHRSVSWYQQTPGQGLQFLFEYFSETQRNKGNFPGRFSGRQFSNSRSEMNVSTLELGDSALYLCASSLATSLDNSPLHFGNGTRLTVT.

The chain combines TRBV2 with TRBJ2-5; the D gene could be TRBD1 or TRBD2 (5 bases each). CDR3 size: 13 residues. V shed 6 bases and J shed 5 bases, with 13 bases lying between them. CDR1 SNHLY and CDR2 FYNNEI come from the germline V gene. The CDR3 DNA reads as TGTGCCAGCAGACTGGGCAGGGAGGAGACCCAGTACTTC. It specifies CASRLGREETQYF. The full variable domain, completed using reference TRBV2 and TRBJ2-5, is EPEVTQTPSHQVTQMGQEVILRCVPISNHLYFYWYRQILGQKVEFLVSFYNNEISEKSEIFDDQFSVERPDGSNFTLKIRSTKLEDSAMYFCASRLGREETQYFGPGTRLLVL.

V and J are TRBV7-2 and TRBJ2-3, with TRBD2 identical over 9 bases. The J segment lost 6 bases and the V segment lost 6 bases, leaving 10 bases of the junction unmatched. Germline V gene sequence: CDR1 SGHTA, CDR2 FQGNSA. CDR3 length equals 15 residues. CDR3 amino acids: CASRPSGGIADTQYF. The CDR3 DNA reads as TGTGCCAGCAGACCGAGCGGGGGGATAGCGGATACGCAGTATTTT.

This chain links TRBV19 with TRBJ2-1, with 9 bases fitting TRBD2. Germline trimming cut 1 base from V and 11 bases from J; bases unmatched to any gene: 3. This CDR3 contains 13 residues. Germline loops: CDR1 LNHDA, CDR2 SQIVND (reference sequence). The CDR3 loop is CASSIGGLAQQFF. In nucleotides, the CDR3 is TGTGCCAGTAGTATAGGGGGACTAGCCCAGCAGTTCTTC.

J is TRBJ2-2 and V is TRBV19; D is uncertain. The CDR3 has 16 residues. Germline V gene sequence: CDR1 LNHDA, CDR2 SQIVND (reference sequence). V was pared by 1 base and J by 5 bases, with 14 bases between. The CDR3 protein is CASSIGSRVYTGELFF. The CDR3 DNA reads TGTGCCAGTAGTATAGGAAGCAGAGTGTATACCGGGGAGCTGTTTTTT.

The chain employs TRBV4-3 and TRBJ2-2; a possible D gene is TRBD1 (6 bases). Trimming took 0 bases from V and 3 from J, leaving 11 bases between them. The CDR3 contains 16 residues. Germline values: CDR1 LGHNA, CDR2 YSLEER. For the CDR3, the DNA is TGCGCCAGCAGCCAAGAAAACAGGGCGGACACCGGGGAGCTGTTTTTT. Its protein product is CASSQENRADTGELFF.